Listed below are T cell receptor beta chains from one sample, sequenced in a study of blood T cell repertoires in COVID-19. Some clones are missing from TCRdb's copy, which holds only in-frame ones; the method was immunoSEQ multiplex PCR. The sample includes over 250,000 clones, about 89% of them seen just once. Sequenced sample: PBMCs or T cells enriched from blood (not recorded which). The receptors stem from a man in his forties or fifties who had recovered from COVID-19. The CDR3 runs from the conserved cysteine through the conserved F or W. The order of the fields is J gene, clone size, D gene, V gene, CDR3 DNA, CDR3 protein. A D gene is named only where the DNA matches it firmly. Size tells how often a clone was seen (once, few, many) or the class of an expanded clone, and some rows leave it out.

j_call: TRBJ2-7
clone_size: .
d_call: TRBD2
v_call: TRBV7-3
cdr3_nt: TGTGCCAGCAGCTTAACGGGAGTTAGCGGGAGTACTTCCTACGAGCAGTACTTC
cdr3_aa: CASSLTGVSGSTSYEQYF

j_call: TRBJ2-1
clone_size: .
d_call: .
v_call: TRBV19
cdr3_nt: TGTGCCAGTAGTATTATTCGGGTGGCTGCAGTGGAGCAGTTCTTC
cdr3_aa: CASSIIRVAAVEQFF

j_call: TRBJ2-5
clone_size: .
d_call: .
v_call: TRBV18
cdr3_nt: TGTGCCAGCTCACCACTCCGGGCGGGTGGGAGCCAAGAGACCCAGTACTTC
cdr3_aa: CASSPLRAGGSQETQYF

j_call: TRBJ2-7
clone_size: .
d_call: TRBD2
v_call: TRBV13
cdr3_nt: TGTGCCAGCAGCTTAGGGACTAGCGGACCCTACGAGCAGTACTTC
cdr3_aa: CASSLGTSGPYEQYF

j_call: TRBJ2-3
clone_size: once
d_call: TRBD2
v_call: TRBV20-1
cdr3_nt: TGCAGTGCTAGTGGGACTAGCGGATACACAGATACGCAGTATTTT
cdr3_aa: CSASGTSGYTDTQYF

j_call: TRBJ1-1
clone_size: .
d_call: .
v_call: TRBV28
cdr3_nt: TGTGCCAGCAGAGATCGGATCGGGGCTTTCTTT
cdr3_aa: CASRDRIGAFF

j_call: TRBJ1-6
clone_size: .
d_call: .
v_call: TRBV12-5
cdr3_nt: TGTGCTAGTGGTTTGGGTACAGTCTGGACATCGAATAATTCACCCCTCCACTTT
cdr3_aa: CASGLGTVWTSNNSPLHF

j_call: TRBJ1-3
clone_size: .
d_call: .
v_call: TRBV30
cdr3_nt: TGTGCCTGGAGGAACACAGGGTCGCTTTACTCTGGAAACACCATATATTTT
cdr3_aa: CAWRNTGSLYSGNTIYF

j_call: TRBJ2-1
clone_size: .
d_call: TRBD1
v_call: TRBV24-1
cdr3_nt: TGTGCCACCAGTGACCCGGGGACAGGGGGCGAGCAGTTCTTC
cdr3_aa: CATSDPGTGGEQFF

j_call: TRBJ2-4
clone_size: .
d_call: TRBD1
v_call: TRBV4-1
cdr3_nt: TGCGCCAGCAGCCAAGATTGGGGACAGGGGAGGGCGCTGACCAAAAACATTCAGTACTTC
cdr3_aa: CASSQDWGQGRALTKNIQYF

j_call: TRBJ2-1
clone_size: .
d_call: .
v_call: TRBV11-2
cdr3_nt: TGTGCCAGCAGCCCACCCGGGGGCTCCTACAATGAGCAGTTCTTC
cdr3_aa: CASSPPGGSYNEQFF

j_call: TRBJ1-5
clone_size: few
d_call: .
v_call: TRBV7-9
cdr3_nt: TGTGCCAGCAGCAAAGGCTCTACAACAGGGATAAGCAATCAGCCCCAGCATTTT
cdr3_aa: CASSKGSTTGISNQPQHF

j_call: TRBJ1-2
clone_size: .
d_call: .
v_call: TRBV28
cdr3_nt: TGTGCCAGCAGTTTGGTAAACTCAGGGTCCTATGGCTACACCTTC
cdr3_aa: CASSLVNSGSYGYTF

j_call: TRBJ2-5
clone_size: .
d_call: .
v_call: TRBV28
cdr3_nt: TGTGCCAGCAGTCTAACCCTAGCTGGGCACCAAGAGACCCAGTACTTC
cdr3_aa: CASSLTLAGHQETQYF

j_call: TRBJ2-1
clone_size: once
d_call: .
v_call: TRBV29-1
cdr3_nt: TGCAGCGTTGAAGATTGGTCAGGGGTCAGTGAGCAGTTCTTC
cdr3_aa: CSVEDWSGVSEQFF

j_call: TRBJ1-2
clone_size: .
d_call: .
v_call: TRBV7-9
cdr3_nt: TGTGCCAGCAGCCGGAGCGTAGCGCAGCCAAGCTCCTATGGCTACACCTTC
cdr3_aa: CASSRSVAQPSSYGYTF

j_call: TRBJ2-1
clone_size: .
d_call: TRBD1
v_call: TRBV11-3
cdr3_nt: TGTGCCAGCAGCTTTTCCGGGACAGGGATCAATGAGCAGTTCTTC
cdr3_aa: CASSFSGTGINEQFF

j_call: TRBJ1-4
clone_size: .
d_call: TRBD1
v_call: TRBV4-1
cdr3_nt: TGCGCCAGCAGCCCACTCTTTCTGGGACAGGCCGAAGTCGAAAAACTGTTTTTT
cdr3_aa: CASSPLFLGQAEVEKLFF

j_call: TRBJ2-2
clone_size: .
d_call: TRBD2
v_call: TRBV3-1/TRBV3-2
cdr3_nt: TGTGCCAGCAGCCAAGGGCGGCGGGGGGGCATCGGGGAGCTGTTTTTT
cdr3_aa: CASSQGRRGGIGELFF

j_call: TRBJ2-3
clone_size: .
d_call: TRBD2
v_call: TRBV5-1
cdr3_nt: TGCGCCAGCAGCTTGGGGCTAGCGGGAGTGGATACGCAGTATTTT
cdr3_aa: CASSLGLAGVDTQYF

j_call: TRBJ1-5
clone_size: .
d_call: .
v_call: TRBV19
cdr3_nt: TGTGCCAGTAAGGCTGCGTCAGGGTATAGCAATCAGCCCCAGCATTTT
cdr3_aa: CASKAASGYSNQPQHF

j_call: TRBJ1-4
clone_size: .
d_call: .
v_call: TRBV27
cdr3_nt: TGTGCCAGCAGTTTAGCAGTACCCCGTTATTTTGAAAAACTGTTTTTT
cdr3_aa: CASSLAVPRYFEKLFF

j_call: TRBJ1-3
clone_size: .
d_call: TRBD1
v_call: TRBV29-1
cdr3_nt: TGCAGCGTTGCTTCGCCAGGGGGAGACTCTGGAAACACCATATATTTT
cdr3_aa: CSVASPGGDSGNTIYF

j_call: TRBJ2-5
clone_size: .
d_call: TRBD2
v_call: TRBV5-1
cdr3_nt: TGCGCCAGCAGCGACGGGACTAGCGAAGAGACCCAGTACTTC
cdr3_aa: CASSDGTSEETQYF

j_call: TRBJ2-1
clone_size: .
d_call: TRBD2
v_call: TRBV6-5
cdr3_nt: TGTGCCAGCAGTTACAAGCGGGAGACCTACAATGAGCAGTTCTTC
cdr3_aa: CASSYKRETYNEQFF

j_call: TRBJ1-1
clone_size: .
d_call: .
v_call: TRBV6-5
cdr3_nt: TGTGCCAGCAGGCAGGCTCTCACTGAAGCTTTCTTT
cdr3_aa: CASRQALTEAFF

j_call: TRBJ2-1
clone_size: .
d_call: TRBD2
v_call: TRBV27
cdr3_nt: TGTGCCAGCAGTCTGGGACTAGCGGGGGGCTCCTACAATGAGCAGTTCTTC
cdr3_aa: CASSLGLAGGSYNEQFF

j_call: TRBJ2-2
clone_size: .
d_call: .
v_call: TRBV6-2/TRBV6-3
cdr3_nt: TGTGCCAGCAGTAACCCAAAGCGAGTGTCCCCCGGGGAGCTGTTTTTT
cdr3_aa: CASSNPKRVSPGELFF

j_call: TRBJ1-6
clone_size: .
d_call: .
v_call: TRBV2
cdr3_nt: TGTGCCAGCAAGACACCTAATTCACCCCTCCACTTT
cdr3_aa: CASKTPNSPLHF

j_call: TRBJ1-4
clone_size: .
d_call: TRBD1
v_call: TRBV3-1/TRBV3-2
cdr3_nt: TGTGCCAGCAGCCAAGTAGCGACAGGGGTCGAAAAACTGTTTTTT
cdr3_aa: CASSQVATGVEKLFF

j_call: TRBJ2-2
clone_size: .
d_call: .
v_call: TRBV7-8
cdr3_nt: TGTGCCAGCAGCTTACATGGGCAGGGCGGCACCGGGGAGCTGTTTTTT
cdr3_aa: CASSLHGQGGTGELFF